These T cell receptor beta chains were read from a single sample in a study of T cell clusters in autoimmune cytopenias. No DNA is given; TCRdb re-called the multiplex PCR reads and lists each CDR3 protein once. The sample's table shows fewer than 7,500 distinct CDR3 sequences. Source material: peripheral blood. The source of these receptors is a human donor with an autoimmune cytopenia or autoimmune hepatitis (not recorded which). Both conserved end residues are part of each CDR3. Part of the rows lack a size; the others show once, few, many or a class for expanded clones.

14	TRBV6-5	.	TRBJ2-3	CASSSSGGPDTQYF
13	TRBV7-9	medium-sized	TRBJ1-6	CASSVSRNSPLHF
14	TRBV6-1	medium-sized	TRBJ2-2	CASSAELLTGELFF
12	TRBV20-1	.	TRBJ2-7	CSAREGFREQYF
13	TRBV5-6	.	TRBJ2-7	CASTTAGVDQQYF
15	TRBV19	medium-sized	TRBJ1-5	CASSIRTGEIQPQHF
14	TRBV7-2	medium-sized	TRBJ2-3	CASRAGHYTDTQYF
20	TRBV7-9	.	TRBJ1-3	CASSLDTLQKTVLWGNTIYF
13	TRBV27	.	TRBJ2-1	CASSRGGSNEQFF
17	TRBV7-6	.	TRBJ1-3	CASSLGGQPWTGNTIYF